Below, 5 T cell receptor beta chains from the same sample are listed, as sequenced in a study of cytomegalovirus exposure and HLA in healthy donors. PCR primers comprised 60 Vbeta and 13 Jbeta primers. Sequencing used immunoSEQ multiplex PCR; TCRdb keeps in-frame clones, though not all of them. This sample has roughly 300,000 clones; 86% occur once, and the top ten carry 3.5% to 4.5%. The specimen sequenced was PBMCs. The source of these receptors is a man between 40 and 49 years old in good health and CMV-seropositive.

The V and J genes are TRBV6-1 and TRBJ1-2; tentative D call: TRBD1 (6 bases). The CDR3 is 16 residues long. CDR1 is MNHNS, CDR2 SASEGT, per germline. V lost 0 bases and J 4 bases, leaving 15 bases between the germline ends. Here the CDR3 reads CASSEALAGVLYGYTF. CDR3 coding DNA: TGTGCCAGCAGTGAAGCGTTGGCAGGGGTTCTCTATGGCTACACCTTC.

This rearrangement joins TRBV7-9 to TRBJ2-1, with D perhaps matching TRBD2 (5 bases). The CDR3 loop spans 14 amino acids. Trimming stripped 3 bases from V and 4 bases from J, with 10 bases between. Germline CDR1 SEHNR, CDR2 FQNEAQ (reference sequence). The CDR3 region is CASSFAAEYNEQFF. The CDR3 DNA follows: TGTGCCAGCAGCTTCGCAGCGGAATACAATGAGCAGTTCTTC.

The J gene is TRBJ2-2, the V gene TRBV4-2; no reliable D call. Looked up from germline, CDR1 is LGHNA and CDR2 is YNFKEQ. The V and J ends lost 1 base and 7 bases respectively, with 13 bases between them. The CDR3 has 15 residues. The CDR3 DNA reads TGTGCCAGCAGCCAAGGGCTCTCTTATTACGGGGAGCTGTTTTTT. It is translated as CASSQGLSYYGELFF.

The chain recombines TRBV29-1 with TRBJ2-7, with 7 bases that match TRBD1. J was trimmed by 2 bases and V by 6 bases; bases with no gene match: 4. The CDR3 is made up of 12 amino acids. Per the germline V gene, CDR1 is SQVTM and CDR2 is ANQGSEA. CDR3 loop: CSVLGTAYEQYF. The CDR3 nucleotides are TGCAGCGTGTTAGGGACAGCCTACGAGCAGTACTTC.

This clone was seen once. The V call is TRBV18, the J call TRBJ1-2; a weak D match, TRBD1 (6 bases). The V and J ends lost 2 bases and 8 bases respectively, with 12 bases between them. The CDR3 is 13 amino acids. CDR1 is KGHSH and CDR2 is LQKENI in the germline V gene. The CDR3 DNA sequence: TGTGCCAGCTCACCATTCACCGACAGGGGCTACACCTTC. Amino acid sequence: CASSPFTDRGYTF.